This record covers a single T cell receptor beta chain. No cognate antigen has been identified for it. No quality values exist for individual bases; no much larger clone is one base distant. This specimen belongs to a study of blood T cell repertoires in COVID-19 (dated by TCRdb to about 2020). For the wider study: Samples covering the acute and convalescent phases of COVID-19 were provided by collaborators in the United States, Italy and Spain. The material from the prospective study consisted of cDNA or gDNA derived from T cells, B-cell-depleted T cells, or PBMCs. The dataset comprised deeply sampled blood TCRbeta repertoires from subjects exposed to, actively infected with, or recovered from COVID-19. The repertoires were released in a freely available public database meant as a resource for research on the immune response to SARS-CoV-2. Samples were obtained from the ongoing ImmuneRACE study (first 160 participants) and from 1,254 subjects provided by 6 global collaborators. Nearly every sample came with metadata listing a de-identified subject ID, COVID-19 status, age in years and sex. Where available, HLA class I and class II types were taken from metadata supplied by the sample provider and were not determined by assay-based typing. What the work shows at the level of the full study, not this receptor alone: Clinical and demographic metadata were provided uncurated, with the amount varying by source and participant.

TCRbeta CDR3 regions were amplified from genomic DNA by means of the immunoSEQ Assay, a bias-controlled multiplex PCR. Regarding the original processing steps: The number of nucleated cells in each sample was estimated from the amplification of reference gene primers within the assay. Sequence reads were collapsed and filtered to measure the absolute abundance of every unique TCRbeta CDR3 rearrangement. For each sample, productive Simpson clonality was calculated by taking the square root of Simpson's diversity index across productive rearrangements. The clones in this table, taken by TCRdb from immuneACCESS, are in-frame only. Not every clone is retained; where verified, under half of the shortfall comes from an unresolved V gene, and the cause of the rest is unknown. V and J calls and clone size are as listed in that table; D and trimming were resolved from the DNA. The sample yields 95,000 to 150,000 clones; 70% to 90% were counted once. Clones ranked in the top ten supply 0.88% of the sample.

The CDR1 and CDR2 encoded by the germline V gene (reference sequence) are LNHNV and YYDKDF. Inclusive of the bounding cysteine and phenylalanine, the CDR3 is 16 residues long. The sequence is cut down to CDR3 DNA, 48 bases in frame from base 1. V loses 2 bases at its end and J loses 3 bases; junction bases beyond the gene matches: 7. Collaborating institutions collected whole blood in K2EDTA tubes following their own protocols. Collaborator samples were shipped for TCRbeta analysis as frozen whole blood, isolated PBMCs, or DNA extracted from either sample type. The source material was peripheral blood. The receptor's source is a woman aged 45 to 65 with active or convalescent COVID-19. The rearranged segments are TRBV15 and TRBJ2-3; the junction holds 8 bases that match TRBD2. The nucleotide sequence is TGTGCCACCAGCAGATTGCCCGGGAGGGAAACAGATACGCAGTATTTT. It encodes CATSRLPGRETDTQYF.